This note documents a single T cell receptor beta chain sequence. A much larger clone sits a single nucleotide away, making a read error possible. The identical CDR3 is also encoded by other nucleotide sequences in the sample. V was pared by 4 bases and J by 0 bases, with 6 bases between. This CDR3 is 13 amino acids long. The germline gives CDR1 SGHDN, CDR2 FVKESK. Only in-frame clones appear in the TCRdb table, and some are missing; sequencing was by immunoSEQ multiplex PCR. This sample has under 200,000 clones, with roughly 91% found just once. The sample belongs to a study of control samples from healthy donors and cancer patients.

The sequence derives from a woman aged 30 to 39 in good health. Sample: blood. The V call is TRBV14, the J call TRBJ1-1, with D hard to call. CDR3 loop: CASSRQMNTEAFF. The CDR3 DNA sequence: TGTGCCAGCAGCCGTCAGATGAACACTGAAGCTTTCTTT.